Listed here are 4 T cell receptor beta chains from one sample, sequenced in a study of shared clonotypes between healthy human individuals. This table comes from immunoSEQ multiplex PCR, and its TCRdb copy is limited to in-frame clones, with some not included. In the table there are around 990,000 clones, about 80% of which are singletons. What was sequenced was memory CD4+ T cells from PBMCs. Subset of the sample: CD45RA-negative fraction. These receptor sequences come from a man aged 18-30 years in good health. Some clones in this sample may be carry-over from other donors' samples.

The rearrangement links TRBV29-1 to TRBJ2-7, with D perhaps given as TRBD1 or TRBD2 (6 bases each). Germline loops: CDR1 SQVTM, CDR2 ANQGSEA. V was clipped by 1 base and J by 12 bases, with 13 bases between them. The CDR3 is 11 amino acids. CDR3 in DNA: TGCAGCGTTGAAGGGCCGGGGGCCCGGTACTTC. It specifies CSVEGPGARYF.

The chain recombines TRBV6-6 with TRBJ2-7; TRBD1 is a possible D gene (7 bases). Germline CDR1 MNHNY, CDR2 SVGAGI (reference sequence). V lost 5 bases to trimming and J lost 1 base, with 15 bases between them. This CDR3 spans 15 amino acids. The CDR3 DNA reads as TGTGCCAGCAGTAGAGTCAGGGGGACTTCCTACGAGCAGTACTTC. Translating it yields CASSRVRGTSYEQYF.

The chain employs TRBV5-1 and TRBJ2-5; 10 nucleotides line up with TRBD2. With V trimmed by 5 bases and J by 1 base, 2 bases remained unmatched. CDR3 length: 14 residues. The germline V gene has CDR1 SGHRS and CDR2 YFSETQ. For the CDR3, the DNA is TGCGCCAGCAGTAGACTAGCGGGCCAAGAGACCCAGTACTTC. Translation gives CASSRLAGQETQYF.

The chain uses TRBV6-5 and TRBJ2-3; D is undetermined. Germline loops: CDR1 MNHEY, CDR2 SVGAGI. The ends were cut back, 6 bases at V and 0 bases at J, with 7 bases in the middle. There are 13 residues in the CDR3. The CDR3 region has the DNA TGTGCCAGCAGGACGAAGAGCACAGATACGCAGTATTTT. It specifies CASRTKSTDTQYF.